This entry lists 6 T cell receptor beta chains sequenced from one sample in a study of blood T cells in healthy people across ages (dated by TCRdb to 2014 to 2015). The receptor library was made with 5' RACE. The sample was run on an Illumina HiSeq 2500. The second PCR ran for about 7 to 11 cycles and used a J-beta primer mix along with a sample-barcoded 5' primer. Clones were called with MiXCR by TCRdb after fastp trimmed the public reads at Q25, and only in-frame beta chains were retained. Rows matching on CDR3 protein sequence are summarized as one entry with the most common DNA and genes. The sample contains over 750,000 distinct CDR3 sequences, just under 25% of them found a single time. 9.4% of the sample rests with the top ten. This sample also appeared in a second study, on T cells of mothers and their children.

Sequences were obtained from blood. The source of these receptors is a boy aged 10-17 years in good health.

This clonotype was seen more than once but under ten times. This chain joins TRBV10-3 and TRBJ2-5; no reliable D call. The end of the DNA aligns better with TRBJ2-1, so the J call may be wrong. This CDR3 has 12 residues. CDR1 ENHRY and CDR2 SYGVKD come from the germline V gene. For the CDR3, the DNA is TGTGCCATCAGTGAAGTGCTAGGTGAGCAGTTCTTC. This sequence encodes CAISEVLGEQFF.

The chain combines TRBV15 with TRBJ2-7, with a weak D call TRBD2 (5 bases). The ends were cut back, 8 bases at V and 3 bases at J, with 11 bases in the middle. The germline CDR1 and CDR2 sequences are LNHNV and YYDKDF (reference sequence). CDR3 length: 12 residues. CDR3 loop: CATGGGVYEQYF. In nucleotides, the CDR3 is TGTGCCACCGGAGGTGGAGTCTACGAGCAGTACTTC.

The CDR3 region is CASSQRLAVAKNIQYF. For the CDR3, the DNA is TGCGCCAGCAGCCAAAGACTAGCGGTAGCCAAAAACATTCAGTACTTC. The chain recombines TRBV5-1 with TRBJ2-4, with TRBD2 identical over 9 bases. This CDR3 has 16 residues. Trimming at V came to 4 bases and at J to 0 bases, leaving 5 bases not matched to a gene. Germline values: CDR1 SGHRS, CDR2 YFSETQ.

V usage is TRBV25-1 and J usage is TRBJ1-2; TRBD1 agrees at 8 bases. V shed 1 base, J shed 8 bases, and the junction held 9 bases outside the gene matches. The CDR3 is 15 amino acids. CDR1 is MGHDK and CDR2 is SYGVNS in the germline V gene. CDR3 sequence (DNA): TGTGCCAGCAGTGAATTGTACGGACAGGGTGAAGGCTACACCTTC. Residues: CASSELYGQGEGYTF.

This chain links TRBV3-1 with TRBJ2-5; D possibly uses TRBD1 or TRBD2 (5 bases each). V was trimmed by 0 bases and J by 10 bases, leaving 12 bases between them. The CDR3 is 13 residues long. The germline V gene has CDR1 LGHDT and CDR2 YNNKEL (reference sequence). The CDR3 coding sequence is TGTGCCAGCAGCCAAGAGATCTGGGGGATCCAGTACTTC. This sequence encodes CASSQEIWGIQYF.

The chain couples TRBV4-3 to TRBJ2-4; D may be TRBD2 (5 bases). This CDR3 contains 13 residues. Per the germline V gene, CDR1 is LGHNA and CDR2 is YSLEER. V was cut by 3 bases and J by 6 bases, with 9 bases left in between. The CDR3 loop is CASSQGGLNIQYF. CDR3 nucleotides: TGCGCCAGCAGCCAGGGCGGACTAAACATTCAGTACTTC.